These 24 T cell receptor beta chains share one sample of origin, sequenced in a study of control samples from healthy donors and cancer patients. Assay: immunoSEQ multiplex PCR; the TCRdb copy retains only in-frame clones and omits some. Here the sample spans tens of thousands of clones, approximately 80% being singletons. The sequencing sample was made of blood. Every receptor here comes from a man between 65 and 85 years old in good health.

The chain joins TRBV10-3 to TRBJ2-7, with TRBD2 matching over 11 bases. This CDR3 region has 18 residues. The J segment lost 0 bases and the V segment lost 6 bases, leaving 13 bases of the junction unmatched. Germline CDR1 and CDR2: ENHRY and SYGVKD. The CDR3 region is CAIRAFSGRAHSSYEQYF. CDR3 nucleotides: TGTGCCATCAGAGCGTTTAGCGGGAGGGCTCATAGCTCCTACGAGCAGTACTTC.

The genes are TRBV28 and TRBJ2-1; 7 bases match TRBD1. V lost 6 bases and J lost 4; bases outside the gene matches: 9. CDR3 length: 15 residues. Looked up from germline, CDR1 is MDHEN and CDR2 is SYDVKM. The CDR3 DNA follows: TGTGCCAGCAGCTTAGGGGGCCCACTTTACAATGAGCAGTTCTTC. Protein sequence: CASSLGGPLYNEQFF.

On this clone: Other nucleotide sequences in the sample specify the same CDR3. The V call is TRBV12-3 or TRBV12-4, the J call TRBJ1-3; D not resolved. The CDR3 sequence is 13 residues long. V lost 6 bases and J 4 bases, leaving 10 bases between the germline ends. Here the CDR3 reads CASSLTAGNTIYF. For the CDR3, the DNA is TGTGCCAGCAGCCTAACAGCCGGAAACACCATATATTTT.

The chain carries TRBV7-9 and TRBJ2-7, with 10 bases lining up with TRBD1. The germline gives CDR1 SEHNR, CDR2 FQNEAQ (reference sequence). J lost 6 bases, V lost 2 bases, and 7 bases had no gene match. The CDR3 is 15 residues long. The CDR3 DNA follows: TGTGCCAGCAGCTTACGGTTGGGACAGGGGCTCGAGCAGTACTTC. It encodes CASSLRLGQGLEQYF.

The rearrangement joins TRBV7-8 to TRBJ1-5; no clear D. This CDR3 is 14 amino acids long. Deletions cut 4 bases from V and 4 bases from J, with 11 bases between. CDR1 and CDR2 from the germline V gene are SGHVS and FQNEAQ. The DNA for the CDR3 is TGTGCCAGCAGCTCAACGCAAACGAATCAGCCCCAGCATTTT. Encoded protein: CASSSTQTNQPQHF.

The chain's CDR3 is CASSLPLEDSSYEQYF. As DNA, the CDR3 is TGTGCCAGCAGCCTGCCATTAGAGGACAGCAGCTACGAGCAGTACTTC. The rearrangement links TRBV7-3 to TRBJ2-7, with D maybe TRBD1 (6 bases). CDR1 and CDR2 from the germline V gene are SGHTA and FQGTGA. The CDR3 consists of 16 residues. V was cut by 5 bases and J by 3 bases, with 20 bases left in between.

This clone was counted a single time. V and J are TRBV11-3 and TRBJ2-7, with 8 bases fitting TRBD1. The CDR3 extends over 15 amino acids. Unmatched junction bases numbered 11, after V lost 8 bases and J lost 2 bases. The germline V gene has CDR1 SGHNT and CDR2 YENEEA. The CDR3 here is CASARRQGRTYEQYF. For the CDR3, the DNA is TGTGCCAGCGCTCGCCGACAGGGGAGAACCTACGAGCAGTACTTC.

The chain has TRBV5-1 and TRBJ1-3, with a possible D match to TRBD1 (5 bases). V lost 4 bases and J lost 7, with 15 bases in between. CDR3 length: 14 residues. Germline assignment: CDR1 SGHRS and CDR2 YFSETQ. The CDR3 loop reads CASSTGGDGNTIYF. CDR3 DNA: TGCGCCAGCAGCACTGGCGGGGACGGCAACACCATATATTTT.

The rearrangement uses TRBV3-1 (or the pseudogene TRBV3-2) and TRBJ1-4; D might be TRBD1 (6 bases). V was pared by 4 bases and J by 1 base, with 7 bases between. Germline V gene sequence: CDR1 LGHDT, CDR2 YNNKEL (reference sequence). The CDR3 loop spans 14 amino acids. In nucleotides, the CDR3 is TGTGCCAGCAGCCTCAGGGGAACTAATGAAAAACTGTTTTTT. Its translation is CASSLRGTNEKLFF.

The V call is TRBV5-4, the J call TRBJ1-4; no clear D gene. Germline assignment: CDR1 SGHNT and CDR2 YYREEE (reference sequence). The V end lost 4 bases, the J end lost 0 bases, and 10 bases lay between the germline ends. There are 15 residues in the CDR3. This CDR3 reads CASSRAVATNEKLFF. The CDR3 DNA reads TGTGCCAGCAGCCGGGCCGTTGCAACTAATGAAAAACTGTTTTTT.

This clone was seen a few times. The rearrangement links TRBV28 to TRBJ2-7, with D tentatively TRBD1 or TRBD2 (6 bases each). The V gene's germline CDR1 is MDHEN and CDR2 SYDVKM. The CDR3 contains 16 residues. Trimming left V 6 bases short and J 6 bases short, with 24 bases between. In DNA, the CDR3 is TGTGCCAGCAGCACTAAACTGGGGGGCGACCCGGGCGAGCAGTACTTC. Protein product: CASSTKLGGDPGEQYF.

The table lists this clone with a count of one. The J gene is TRBJ1-1, the V gene TRBV5-1; 7 bases align to TRBD1. Trimming took 4 bases from V and 3 from J; bases not matched to a gene: 12. Germline V lookup: CDR1 SGHRS, CDR2 YFSETQ. This CDR3 comprises 16 residues. Here the CDR3 reads CASSQGGRVGDTEAFF. The CDR3, as DNA: TGCGCCAGCAGCCAGGGGGGCCGAGTGGGGGACACTGAAGCTTTCTTT.

This clone occurred once. The CDR3 loop is CASSLRGSTYNEQFF. The CDR3, as DNA: TGTGCCAGCAGTTTAAGGGGGTCGACGTACAATGAGCAGTTCTTC. The chain links TRBV27 to TRBJ2-1, with a weak D call TRBD1 (6 bases). Germline-derived CDR1 and CDR2 are MNHEY and SMNVEV (reference sequence). The CDR3 has 15 amino acids. V lost 2 bases and J 4 bases, leaving 12 bases between the germline ends.

The chain is built from TRBV6-5 and TRBJ1-1, with D unresolved. Germline CDR1 MNHEY, CDR2 SVGAGI. Between the trimmed V and J ends, which lost 6 bases and 8 bases, there was a span of 19 bases. The CDR3 is 14 residues long. The CDR3, as DNA: TGTGCCAGCAGCAGTACAACTTGGAGGCAGGAAGCTTTCTTT. This translates into CASSSTTWRQEAFF.

The rearrangement joins TRBV5-4 to TRBJ2-5; 9 bases agree with TRBD1. V was clipped by 3 bases and J by 6 bases; unmatched bases: 9. Germline CDR1 SGHNT, CDR2 YYREEE (reference sequence). CDR3 length: 15 amino acids. The CDR3 is CASSSRDRDGKTQYF. For the CDR3, the DNA is TGTGCCAGCAGCTCCCGGGACAGGGATGGGAAGACCCAGTACTTC.

The rearrangement uses TRBV28 and TRBJ2-3; 7 bases agree with TRBD1. Unmatched junction bases numbered 13, after V lost 6 bases and J lost 4 bases. This CDR3 region has 16 residues. The germline V gene encodes CDR1 MDHEN and CDR2 SYDVKM. The CDR3 nucleotides are TGTGCCAGCAGCCTACCCACAGGGGTTGGAGCAGATACGCAGTATTTT. The encoded protein is CASSLPTGVGADTQYF.

The chain combines TRBV4-1 with TRBJ1-1, with 7 positions matching TRBD1. From germline, CDR1 is MGHRA and CDR2 YSYEKL. Germline trimming cut 3 bases from V and 3 bases from J; bases unmatched to any gene: 10. The CDR3 has 16 residues. CDR3 DNA: TGCGCCAGCAGCCAGCTCCGTGCAGGGGGGGACACTGAAGCTTTCTTT. It codes for CASSQLRAGGDTEAFF.

The chain links TRBV10-2 to TRBJ2-3, with 15 bases that match TRBD2. This CDR3 is 15 amino acids long. Trimming removed 6 bases from V and 7 bases from J; junction bases left unmatched: 5. Germline lookup yields CDR1 WSHSY and CDR2 SAAADI. The CDR3 loop reads CASSRTSGGANTQYF. The CDR3 nucleotides read TGCGCCAGCAGCAGGACTAGCGGGGGGGCCAATACGCAGTATTTT.

In its sample, this clone was seen once. This chain uses TRBV4-2 with TRBJ1-4, with a weak D call TRBD1 (5 bases). The V gene lost 4 bases and the J gene lost 4 bases, with 13 bases spanning the gap. The CDR3 covers 15 residues. Looked up from germline, CDR1 is LGHNA and CDR2 is YNFKEQ. Here the CDR3 reads CASSPRPRGNEKLFF. CDR3 DNA sequence: TGTGCCAGCAGCCCCCGCCCGAGGGGTAATGAAAAACTGTTTTTT.

This clone was seen at least ten times. V gene TRBV7-3 combines with J gene TRBJ1-6, with D possibly matching TRBD1 (6 bases). V lost 8 bases and J 7 bases, leaving 9 bases between the germline ends. The CDR3 is made up of 12 amino acids. Germline loops: CDR1 SGHTA, CDR2 FQGTGA. The CDR3 bases are TGTGCCAGCGGTACAGGGAATTCACCCCTCCACTTT. It encodes CASGTGNSPLHF. The complete variable domain, with remaining parts taken from reference TRBV7-3 and TRBJ1-6, reads GAGVSQTPSNKVTEKGKYVELRCDPISGHTALYWYRQSLGQGPEFLIYFQGTGAADDSGLPNDRFFAVRPEGSVSTLKIQRTERGDSAVYLCASGTGNSPLHFGNGTRLTVT.

The V call is TRBV5-4, the J call TRBJ2-7; D not certain. Trimming removed 4 bases at V and 7 bases at J, with 15 bases between. Germline V CDR1 and CDR2: SGHNT, YYREEE (reference sequence). The CDR3 has 13 amino acids. The CDR3 DNA follows: TGTGCCAGCAGCCGCGACTCCGCAAATGAGCAGTACTTC. Translating gives CASSRDSANEQYF.

The chain employs TRBV29-1 and TRBJ1-1; TRBD1 agrees at 8 bases. Germline V gene sequence: CDR1 SQVTM, CDR2 ANQGSEA. CDR3 length: 14 amino acids. Trimming cost V 6 bases and J 1 base; bases outside gene matches: 7. This CDR3 is CSVHPGTGNTEAFF. The CDR3 DNA reads as TGCAGCGTCCACCCCGGGACAGGGAACACTGAAGCTTTCTTT.

This chain joins TRBV6-2 or TRBV6-3 and TRBJ2-5, with 7 positions matching TRBD1. Germline loops: CDR1 MNHEY, CDR2 SVGEGT. The CDR3 extends over 13 amino acids. V lost 6 bases to trimming and J lost 3 bases; unmatched junction nucleotides: 4. The CDR3 DNA is TGTGCCAGCAGCAGGGACAGAGAAGAGACCCAGTACTTC. Amino acids: CASSRDREETQYF.

This chain links TRBV13 with TRBJ2-6, with D possibly being TRBD2 (5 bases). V lost 3 bases and J 3 bases, leaving 15 bases between the germline ends. Germline CDR1 is PRHDT and CDR2 is FYEKMQ (reference sequence). The CDR3 spans 17 residues. The CDR3 bases are TGTGCCAGCAGCTTCTTTCGGGGAATTAATGGGGCCAACGTCCTGACTTTC. As protein: CASSFFRGINGANVLTF.